This TCR beta chain was retrieved from a study of T cell repertoires in cytomegalovirus infection. The CDR3 covers 15 residues. V gave up 7 bases and J gave up 4 bases, with 19 bases separating them. Germline lookup yields CDR1 SGHVS and CDR2 FNYEAQ. To note about this clonotype: Its antigen is unknown.

TCRdb reprocessed the reads via MiXCR and lists one record per CDR3 protein. The sample yields over 50,000 distinct CDR3 sequences, 20% seen once. Points from the study as a whole: Cumulated frequencies of public TCR beta families served to identify carriers of CMV plus the relevant HLA.

The chain carries TRBV7-6 and TRBJ1-1; D might be TRBD1 (6 bases). Sequencing was performed on CD8+ T cells from cultured PBMCs, taken from culture after CMV antigen stimulation. The sequence was collected from a human donor in good health (CMV status not recorded). Some clones in this sample may be carry-over from other donors' samples. CDR3 coding DNA: TGTGCCAGCACCCCGACCCGGGGGCAGAGCACTGAAGCTTTCTTT. It specifies CASTPTRGQSTEAFF.